This passage covers 27 T cell receptor beta chains from one sample sequenced in a study of T cell changes during pregnancy in multiple sclerosis. The protocol was immunoSEQ multiplex PCR, while the TCRdb copy is restricted to in-frame clones and leaves out a portion. The sample records 75,000 to 80,000 clones, roughly 91% being singletons. Here the sequenced sample was peripheral blood, taken after pregnancy. These receptors all come from a female donor in good health, enrolled as a control in a pregnancy study.

The chain has TRBV7-2 and TRBJ2-1, with TRBD1 identical over 7 bases. The germline CDR1 and CDR2 sequences are SGHTA and FQGNSA. This CDR3 has 13 residues. The ends lost 5 bases at V and 6 bases at J; junction bases unmatched: 4. The CDR3 here is CASSPGQPNEQFF. The CDR3 bases are TGTGCCAGCAGCCCGGGACAGCCCAATGAGCAGTTCTTC.

This chain connects TRBV29-1 to TRBJ1-3; TRBD1 aligns across 8 bases. V dropped 6 bases and J dropped 3; count of bases not matched to a gene: 16. Germline V gene data show CDR1 as SQVTM and CDR2 as ANQGSEA. This CDR3 has 17 amino acids. This CDR3 is CSVESKGGRGLGNTIYF. CDR3 nucleotides: TGCAGCGTGGAATCCAAGGGTGGCAGGGGGCTTGGAAACACCATATATTTT.

J is TRBJ2-3 and V is TRBV4-3; 7 bases fit TRBD2. The germline V gene has CDR1 LGHNA and CDR2 YSLEER. The CDR3 runs to 15 residues. Losses at the gene ends were 0 bases for V and 2 bases for J; bases not matched to a gene: 2. The CDR3 loop reads CASSQEGTNTDTQYF. CDR3 nucleotide sequence: TGCGCCAGCAGCCAAGAGGGGACTAACACAGATACGCAGTATTTT.

The rearrangement uses TRBV2 and TRBJ1-1; 8 bases align to TRBD1. The CDR3 is made up of 15 amino acids. V shed 5 bases, J shed 1 base, and the junction held 6 bases outside the gene matches. Germline V gene data show CDR1 as SNHLY and CDR2 as FYNNEI. CDR3 residues: CASSFLQGANTEAFF. The CDR3 region has the DNA TGTGCCAGCAGTTTTCTTCAGGGGGCGAACACTGAAGCTTTCTTT.

This sequence joins TRBV12-5 and TRBJ1-5; unclear D gene. The V end lost 4 bases, the J end lost 6 bases, and 16 bases lay between the germline ends. Germline V lookup: CDR1 LGHNT, CDR2 FRNRAP. This CDR3 is built from 15 residues. The CDR3 reads CASGSDRDLVQPQHF. The CDR3 DNA follows: TGTGCTAGTGGTTCGGACCGGGATTTGGTTCAGCCCCAGCATTTT.

J is TRBJ2-5 and V is TRBV25-1, with 8 nucleotides matching TRBD2. The CDR3 has 14 residues. CDR1 and CDR2 (germline): MGHDK, SYGVNS. V lost 5 bases and J lost 1; bases outside the gene matches: 3. CDR3 amino acids: CASSREGFQETQYF. The CDR3 DNA sequence: TGTGCCAGCAGTCGGGAGGGTTTCCAAGAGACCCAGTACTTC.

The CDR3 loop is CASSLNEGEGVEAFF. The CDR3 nucleotides read TGTGCCAGCAGCTTAAACGAGGGGGAGGGGGTTGAAGCTTTCTTT. The chain carries TRBV11-2 and TRBJ1-1; maybe TRBD1 (6 bases). Per germline, CDR1 SGHAT and CDR2 FQNNGV. Trimming pared 2 bases from V and 7 bases from J, leaving 17 bases between. The CDR3 has 15 amino acids.

V is TRBV4-1 and J is TRBJ1-2; the D gene is possibly TRBD1 (6 bases). CDR1 and CDR2 from the germline V gene are MGHRA and YSYEKL. V gave up 4 bases and J gave up 3 bases, with 15 bases separating them. The CDR3 loop spans 15 amino acids. CDR3 DNA: TGCGCCAGCAGCCTTGGGATGGGGGCGCACTATGGCTACACCTTC. This translates into CASSLGMGAHYGYTF.

This chain links TRBV2 with TRBJ2-7; D might be TRBD1 (6 bases). Trimming pared 7 bases from V and 0 bases from J, leaving 13 bases between. This CDR3 spans 14 amino acids. The germline gives CDR1 SNHLY, CDR2 FYNNEI. The CDR3 DNA is TGTGCCAGCAAGGGGGTTTATAGCTCCTACGAGCAGTACTTC. Its translation: CASKGVYSSYEQYF.

J is TRBJ2-3 and V is TRBV7-9; D might be TRBD2 (6 bases). The CDR3 extends over 14 amino acids. The V end lost 11 bases, the J end lost 1 base, and 16 bases lay between the germline ends. Germline CDR1 SEHNR, CDR2 FQNEAQ (reference sequence). CDR3 loop: CAGGTHGGTDTQYF. The CDR3 DNA is TGTGCCGGGGGGACCCACGGAGGCACAGATACGCAGTATTTT.

This clone was found once. The chain has TRBV28 and TRBJ2-1; the match to TRBD1 covers 12 bases. The CDR3 has 15 amino acids. Trimming took 7 bases from V and 7 from J; bases not matched to a gene: 8. The germline V gene encodes CDR1 MDHEN and CDR2 SYDVKM. The CDR3 protein is CASTIGGQGANEQFF. As DNA, the CDR3 is TGTGCCAGCACCATAGGGGGACAGGGGGCAAATGAGCAGTTCTTC. The variable domain in full, completed from reference TRBV28 and TRBJ2-1, reads DVKVTQSSRYLVKRTGEKVFLECVQDMDHENMFWYRQDPGLGLRLIYFSYDVKMKEKGDIPEGYSVSREKKERFSLILESASTNQTSMYLCASTIGGQGANEQFFGPGTRLTVL.

This rearrangement joins TRBV15 to TRBJ2-1; TRBD2 agrees at 11 bases. This CDR3 has 15 residues. V trimming: 5 bases; J trimming: 4 bases; junction bases outside the gene matches: 4. The V gene's germline CDR1 is LNHNV and CDR2 YYDKDF (reference sequence). The chain's CDR3 is CATSLSGRVYNEQFF. The DNA of the CDR3 is TGTGCCACCAGCCTTAGCGGGAGGGTTTACAATGAGCAGTTCTTC. The full variable domain, rest sourced from reference TRBV15 and TRBJ2-1, is DAMVIQNPRYQVTQFGKPVTLSCSQTLNHNVMYWYQQKSSQAPKLLFHYYDKDFNNEADTPDNFQSRRPNTSFCFLDIRSPGLGDTAMYLCATSLSGRVYNEQFFGPGTRLTVL.

The chain joins TRBV27 to TRBJ2-2; TRBD2 matches at 9 bases. The CDR3 covers 18 residues. Per germline, CDR1 MNHEY and CDR2 SMNVEV (reference sequence). Germline trimming cut 3 bases from V and 4 bases from J; bases unmatched to any gene: 12. CDR3 residues: CASSFQVAGASSTGELFF. In nucleotides, the CDR3 is TGTGCCAGCAGTTTTCAGGTAGCGGGGGCCTCGAGCACCGGGGAGCTGTTTTTT.

CDR3 amino acids: CASRGTGAYEQYF. In nucleotides, the CDR3 is TGTGCCAGCAGGGGGACTGGGGCCTACGAGCAGTACTTC. The chain combines TRBV6-1 with TRBJ2-7; D might be TRBD2 (6 bases). Germline CDR1 reads MNHNS; CDR2 reads SASEGT. V lost 6 bases and J lost 2, with 11 bases in between. The length of the CDR3 is 13 residues.

This chain joins TRBV30 and TRBJ2-3, with D tentatively TRBD2 (7 bases). The CDR3 extends over 13 amino acids. Trimming cost V 6 bases and J 1 base, with 11 bases left between them. Per the germline V gene, CDR1 is GTSNPN and CDR2 is SVGIG (reference sequence). The CDR3 reads CACRGAGTDTQYF. DNA for the CDR3: TGTGCCTGCCGGGGGGCAGGCACAGATACGCAGTATTTT.

The V and J genes are TRBV6-5 and TRBJ2-3; 8 positions match TRBD1. The CDR3 length is 15 residues. Losses at the gene ends were 6 bases for V and 1 base for J; bases not matched to a gene: 6. Germline V gene data show CDR1 as MNHEY and CDR2 as SVGAGI. The CDR3 sequence: CASSDQTGGTDTQYF. CDR3 in DNA: TGTGCCAGCAGCGATCAGACAGGGGGCACAGATACGCAGTATTTT.

The gene calls are TRBV29-1 and TRBJ1-2; D gene ambiguous. Germline CDR1 reads SQVTM; CDR2 reads ANQGSEA. The CDR3 sequence is 12 residues long. V lost 6 bases and J lost 0, with 8 bases in between. CDR3 loop: CSVGTSNYGYTF. CDR3 bases: TGCAGCGTGGGCACATCTAACTATGGCTACACCTTC.

V usage is TRBV4-1 and J usage is TRBJ2-3; 11 bases map to TRBD2. Germline-derived CDR1 and CDR2 are MGHRA and YSYEKL. This CDR3 is built from 18 residues. With V trimmed by 0 bases and J by 4 bases, 9 bases remained unmatched. The DNA for the CDR3 is TGCGCCAGCAGCCAAGACGCACTAGCGGGAGTGGGGGCAGATACGCAGTATTTT. Amino acid sequence: CASSQDALAGVGADTQYF.

This clone was seen a few times. The chain has TRBV4-3 and TRBJ2-6; a weak D match, TRBD2 (6 bases). The germline V gene has CDR1 LGHNA and CDR2 YSLEER. Trimming pared 0 bases from V and 0 bases from J, leaving 6 bases between. The CDR3 is made up of 16 amino acids. The CDR3 sequence is CASSQEGGSGANVLTF. In DNA form, the CDR3 reads TGCGCCAGCAGCCAAGAGGGGGGCTCTGGGGCCAACGTCCTGACTTTC.

The genes are TRBV30 and TRBJ1-6, with 8 bases aligning to TRBD1. Germline loops: CDR1 GTSNPN, CDR2 SVGIG (reference sequence). Trimming cost V 4 bases and J 6 bases; bases outside gene matches: 11. The CDR3 runs to 16 residues. CDR3 coding DNA: TGTGCCTGGAAGTCCGGGGTGGGACAGGCTAATTCACCCCTCCACTTT. Translation: CAWKSGVGQANSPLHF.

V is TRBV4-3 and J is TRBJ2-6; 7 bases agree with TRBD1. The CDR3 totals 13 residues. Trimming took 4 bases from V and 19 from J; bases not matched to a gene: 13. Germline-derived CDR1 and CDR2 are LGHNA and YSLEER. CDR3 protein: CASSPNLFGTATF. DNA of the CDR3: TGCGCCAGCAGCCCTAACCTCTTCGGGACAGCCACTTTC.

CDR3 DNA sequence: TGTGCCAGCAGTGGGACTTCAATCATCAGAGGAAACACCATATATTTT. Its protein is CASSGTSIIRGNTIYF. V usage is TRBV6-1 and J usage is TRBJ1-3; D gene unclear. Germline CDR1 reads MNHNS; CDR2 reads SASEGT. V lost 4 bases to trimming and J lost 4 bases, with 17 bases between them. The CDR3 sequence is 16 residues long.

The gene calls are TRBV7-9 and TRBJ2-7; 9 bases map to TRBD1. J lost 3 bases, V lost 3 bases, and 9 bases had no gene match. This CDR3 region has 16 residues. The germline V gene has CDR1 SEHNR and CDR2 FQNEAQ (reference sequence). The CDR3: CASSFTPGQGHYEQYF. The CDR3 DNA reads as TGTGCCAGCAGCTTCACTCCGGGACAGGGTCACTACGAGCAGTACTTC.

The chain couples TRBV9 to TRBJ2-5, with 12 bases that match TRBD2. V lost 2 bases to trimming and J lost 4 bases; unmatched junction nucleotides: 6. The CDR3 spans 16 residues. Germline loops: CDR1 SGDLS, CDR2 YYNGEE. CDR3 sequence: CASSVRLAGASETQYF. The CDR3 nucleotides are TGTGCCAGCAGCGTCCGACTAGCGGGAGCATCAGAGACCCAGTACTTC.

The CDR3 nucleotides are TGTGCCAGCAGTTTGTCGAGGGCTGAAAAACTGTTTTTT. Translating it yields CASSLSRAEKLFF. This chain connects TRBV27 to TRBJ1-4; D gene ambiguous. Trimming pared 3 bases from V and 7 bases from J, leaving 9 bases between. CDR1 and CDR2 from the germline V gene are MNHEY and SMNVEV (reference sequence). The CDR3 is made up of 13 amino acids.

The chain joins TRBV21-1 to TRBJ2-7; no DNA check was done on the table's D call, TRBD2. TRBV21-1 is a documented pseudogene. The CDR3 totals 14 residues. CDR3 in amino acids: CAPRPRTSLYEQYF. Written as DNA, the CDR3 is TGTGCCCCCCGGCCCAGGACTAGCCTCTACGAGCAGTACTTC.

The J gene is TRBJ1-2, the V gene TRBV6-5, with D tentatively TRBD1 (6 bases). The V gene lost 7 bases and the J gene lost 7 bases, with 16 bases spanning the gap. The CDR3 spans 13 residues. Germline loops: CDR1 MNHEY, CDR2 SVGAGI. DNA of the CDR3: TGTGCCAGCAAGGAGGACAGAGACTTTGGCTACACCTTC. Amino acids: CASKEDRDFGYTF.